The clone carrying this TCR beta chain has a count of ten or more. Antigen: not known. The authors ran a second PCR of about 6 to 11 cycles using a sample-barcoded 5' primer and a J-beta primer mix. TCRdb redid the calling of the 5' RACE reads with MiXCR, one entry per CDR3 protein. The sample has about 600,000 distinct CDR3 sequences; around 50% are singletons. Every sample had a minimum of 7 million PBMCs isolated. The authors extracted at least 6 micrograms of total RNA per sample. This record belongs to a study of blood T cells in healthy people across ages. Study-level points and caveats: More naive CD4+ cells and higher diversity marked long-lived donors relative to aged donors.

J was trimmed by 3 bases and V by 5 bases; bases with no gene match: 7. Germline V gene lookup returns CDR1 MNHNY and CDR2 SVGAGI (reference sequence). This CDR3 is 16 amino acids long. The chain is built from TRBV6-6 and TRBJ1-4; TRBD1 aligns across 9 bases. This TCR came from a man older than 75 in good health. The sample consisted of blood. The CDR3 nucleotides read TGTGCCAGCAGTACCGGGACAGGGTGGTCTAATGAAAAACTGTTTTTT. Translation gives CASSTGTGWSNEKLFF.